The 4 T cell receptor beta chains reported below all come from one sample, sequenced in a study of regulatory T cells in long-lasting Graves disease. Arm-PCR of CDR3 regions and iRepertoire HTBI primers were the basis on which TCR beta libraries were built. TCRdb passed the multiplex PCR reads through MiXCR, listing each CDR3 protein once. The sample holds 350,000 to 400,000 distinct CDR3 sequences, about 16% seen once. As for time point: newly diagnosed GD, antithyroid drugs for less than 3 months. RNA isolated from PBMCs was used to make the TCR library. The same data also contributed to another study, on T cells in Graves' hyperthyroidism and ophthalmopathy.

The starting material was peripheral blood mononuclear cells (PBMCs), obtained at new diagnosis, from a patient treated with antithyroid drugs. The receptors were sampled from a woman under 30 with Graves disease.

On this clonotype: Possible read error: a much larger clone is one base away. This chain connects TRBV11-2 to TRBJ2-3; D ambiguous. The end of the DNA fits TRBJ1-5 better, so the J call may be wrong. The CDR3 contains 17 residues. Germline assignment: CDR1 SGHAT and CDR2 FQNNGV. The CDR3 coding sequence is TGTGCCAGCAGCTTCACTTTAGCGGGAGCGAGCACAGATACGCAGCATTTT. Amino acid sequence: CASSFTLAGASTDTQHF.

This clonotype turned up a few times. The genes are TRBV12-3 or TRBV12-4 and TRBJ1-1; D gene uncertain. This CDR3 is 12 amino acids long. V lost 3 bases, J lost 5 bases, and 7 bases lay in between. In DNA, the CDR3 is TGTGCCAGCAGTTTTGAAGGGACTGAAGCTTTCTTT. This sequence encodes CASSFEGTEAFF.

Concerning this clonotype itself: At one boundary the junction diverges from the germline segment, which might be a read error. This sequence joins TRBV5-1 and TRBJ2-1; TRBD2 aligns across 11 bases. The CDR3 consists of 17 residues. From germline, CDR1 is SGHRS and CDR2 YFSETQ. This CDR3 is CASSLVASGRWDNEQFF. The CDR3 coding sequence is TGTGCCAGCAGCTTGGTTGCTAGCGGGAGGTGGGACAATGAGCAGTTCTTC. Together with reference TRBV5-1 and TRBJ2-1, the CDR3 gives the full variable domain: KAGVTQTPRYLIKTRGQQVTLSCSPISGHRSVSWYQQTPGQGLQFLFEYFSETQRNKGNFPGRFSGRQFSNSRSEMNVSTLELGDSALYLCASSLVASGRWDNEQFFGPGTRLTVL.

This clonotype was seen just once. A much larger clonotype is one base distant, so this may be a read error. V is TRBV28 and J is TRBJ2-1; tentative D call: TRBD2 (6 bases). V was cut by 2 bases and J by 4 bases, with 12 bases left in between. This CDR3 is built from 15 residues. Germline CDR1 and CDR2: MDHEN and SYDVKM. In DNA form, the CDR3 reads TGTGCCAGCAGTTTACAACGGGGGAGATACAATGAGCAGTTCTTC. Protein sequence: CASSLQRGRYNEQFF. Together with reference TRBV28 and TRBJ2-1, the CDR3 gives the full variable domain: DVKVTQSSRYLVKRTGEKVFLECVQDMDHENMFWYRQDPGLGLRLIYFSYDVKMKEKGDIPEGYSVSREKKERFSLILESASTNQTSMYLCASSLQRGRYNEQFFGPGTRLTVL.